This T cell receptor beta chain was identified during a study of cytomegalovirus exposure and HLA in healthy donors. Points from the study as a whole: It was in a later analysis that TCR association rates were seen to vary by HLA locus, highest for DRB1 and lowest for HLA-C.

The PCR contained 60 Vbeta and 13 Jbeta primers. Method: immunoSEQ multiplex PCR; TCRdb's copy keeps in-frame clones and lacks some. This sample's table has roughly 75,000 clones. The ends lost 4 bases at V and 9 bases at J; junction bases unmatched: 9. This CDR3 contains 14 residues. Germline V lookup: CDR1 SGHDT, CDR2 YYEEEE. Of note for this clone: The antigen remains unidentified.

The gene calls are TRBV5-6 and TRBJ1-5; 8 bases are a match to TRBD1. The sample was PBMCs. This clonotype originated in a man aged 35 to 55 in good health and CMV-seronegative. The CDR3 DNA is TGTGCCAGCAGCCTGGACAGGGCGGTGGGGCCCCAGCATTTT. Amino acids: CASSLDRAVGPQHF.